Shown below are 23 T cell receptor beta chains from a single sample sequenced in a study of cytomegalovirus exposure and HLA in healthy donors. PCR used 60 Vbeta primers and 13 Jbeta primers. Assay: immunoSEQ multiplex PCR; the TCRdb copy retains only in-frame clones and omits some. Of 250,000 or so clones listed, about 93% were seen once; the top ten hold around 1.7%. The source material was PBMCs. These receptors were taken from a girl aged 2-10 years in good health and CMV-seronegative.

J is TRBJ2-5 and V is TRBV5-6; D possibly corresponds to TRBD1 (5 bases). This CDR3 region has 13 residues. Germline CDR1 is SGHDT and CDR2 is YYEEEE. With 0 bases removed from V and 2 bases from J, the gap between germline ends came to 5 bases. The CDR3 here is CASSLDRQETQYF. The CDR3, as DNA: TGTGCCAGCAGCTTGGACAGGCAAGAGACCCAGTACTTC.

The CDR3 region has the DNA TGTGCCAGTAGTATGTTTGAATTGAGCTATGGCTACACCTTC. It encodes CASSMFELSYGYTF. V is TRBV19 and J is TRBJ1-2; no clear D. Deletions cut 3 bases from V and 4 bases from J, with 12 bases between. This CDR3 spans 14 amino acids. In germline, CDR1 is LNHDA, CDR2 SQIVND (reference sequence).

Only one count was recorded for this clone. V is TRBV7-9 and J is TRBJ2-7, with 11 bases aligning to TRBD2. Germline lookup yields CDR1 SEHNR and CDR2 FQNEAQ (reference sequence). After removal of 5 bases from V and 3 bases from J, the junction contained 15 bases not matched to a gene. The CDR3 has 18 amino acids. The CDR3 region is CASSRGGGLAVLHYEQYF. CDR3 nucleotides: TGTGCCAGCAGCCGTGGAGGGGGACTAGCGGTGCTCCACTACGAGCAGTACTTC.

The rearrangement joins TRBV9 to TRBJ1-5; a possible D gene is TRBD1 (5 bases). The germline CDR1 and CDR2 sequences are SGDLS and YYNGEE. The CDR3 contains 15 residues. The V end lost 3 bases, the J end lost 0 bases, and 10 bases lay between the germline ends. CDR3 sequence (DNA): TGTGCCAGCAGCGCTCAGGGCTATAGCAATCAGCCCCAGCATTTT. Translated: CASSAQGYSNQPQHF.

This clone was found a few times. This sequence joins TRBV6-5 and TRBJ2-7; D not certain. The CDR3 length is 13 residues. The germline V and J ends were trimmed by 4 bases and 0 bases, with 7 bases remaining between them. The germline V gene encodes CDR1 MNHEY and CDR2 SVGAGI. CDR3: CASSFRDSYEQYF. For the CDR3, the DNA is TGTGCCAGCAGTTTTAGAGACTCCTACGAGCAGTACTTC.

The gene calls are TRBV6-5 and TRBJ1-2, with a weak D call TRBD1 (5 bases). This CDR3 has 12 residues. Germline V gene sequence: CDR1 MNHEY, CDR2 SVGAGI. V dropped 7 bases and J dropped 7 bases, with 13 bases sitting between them. The CDR3 nucleotides read TGTGCCAGCACCCAGGGAATGGGTGGCTACACCTTC. This sequence encodes CASTQGMGGYTF.

The rearrangement links TRBV6-1 to TRBJ1-4; the match to TRBD1 covers 10 bases. Unmatched junction bases numbered 13, after V lost 4 bases and J lost 8 bases. Looked up from germline, CDR1 is MNHNS and CDR2 is SASEGT. The CDR3 spans 17 residues. The CDR3 loop reads CASSALPDRGLGEKLFF. The CDR3 nucleotides read TGTGCCAGCAGTGCGCTCCCGGACAGGGGGTTGGGGGAAAAACTGTTTTTT.

In this sample, this clone turned up a few times. The chain uses TRBV18 and TRBJ1-5, with 10 bases that match TRBD1. V lost 0 bases to trimming and J lost 5 bases; unmatched junction nucleotides: 7. Germline V lookup: CDR1 KGHSH, CDR2 LQKENI. The CDR3 has 17 amino acids. The CDR3 loop reads CASSPPPGTGEDQPQHF. CDR3 sequence (DNA): TGTGCCAGCTCACCACCCCCCGGGACAGGGGAGGATCAGCCCCAGCATTTT.

This chain uses TRBV7-2 with TRBJ1-6; D uncertain. The V and J ends lost 1 base and 7 bases respectively, with 17 bases between them. CDR1 is SGHTA and CDR2 is FQGNSA in the germline V gene. The CDR3 sequence is 17 residues long. This chain's CDR3 is CASSLGVREQRNSPLHF. The CDR3, as DNA: TGTGCCAGCAGCTTAGGAGTTCGGGAACAACGAAATTCACCCCTCCACTTT.

The chain carries TRBV6-1 and TRBJ2-2; 7 bases are a match to TRBD1. The CDR3 spans 17 residues. Germline values: CDR1 MNHNS, CDR2 SASEGT. With 3 bases clipped from V and 5 bases from J, the junction kept 12 bases outside the gene matches. DNA for the CDR3: TGTGCCAGCAGTGACCCCCCAGGAATACAGGGGACCGGGGAGCTGTTTTTT. Amino acid sequence: CASSDPPGIQGTGELFF.

The chain links TRBV13 to TRBJ2-6; a weak D match, TRBD1 (6 bases). The V gene lost 1 base and the J gene lost 2 bases, with 15 bases spanning the gap. This CDR3 has 18 amino acids. Per the germline V gene, CDR1 is PRHDT and CDR2 is FYEKMQ (reference sequence). In DNA form, the CDR3 reads TGTGCCAGCAGCTTAGACGCAGGGGCGGTCGCTGGGGCCAACGTCCTGACTTTC. Translating gives CASSLDAGAVAGANVLTF.

The J gene is TRBJ1-2, the V gene TRBV27, with TRBD1 matching over 7 bases. CDR1 and CDR2 (germline): MNHEY, SMNVEV (reference sequence). V trimming: 5 bases; J trimming: 10 bases; junction bases outside the gene matches: 16. CDR3 length: 15 amino acids. The CDR3 DNA is TGTGCCAGCAGTGGTGCCAGGACAGGTCGTATAGTCTACACCTTC. Translation gives CASSGARTGRIVYTF.

The rearrangement joins TRBV5-1 to TRBJ2-5, with 7 positions matching TRBD1. This CDR3 has 15 amino acids. Per the germline V gene, CDR1 is SGHRS and CDR2 is YFSETQ. Losses at the gene ends were 0 bases for V and 5 bases for J; bases not matched to a gene: 7. CDR3 protein: CASSLAVGGGETQYF. The CDR3 DNA follows: TGCGCCAGCAGCTTGGCCGTAGGGGGCGGGGAGACCCAGTACTTC.

This chain joins TRBV19 and TRBJ2-7, with TRBD2 identical over 8 bases. The V gene end was trimmed by 6 bases and the J gene end by 1 base; junction bases not matched to a gene: 11. The CDR3 is 16 amino acids. Looked up from germline, CDR1 is LNHDA and CDR2 is SQIVND (reference sequence). The CDR3 region is CASRGGGMEKSYEQYF. CDR3 nucleotide sequence: TGTGCCAGTAGGGGCGGGGGGATGGAAAAATCCTACGAGCAGTACTTC.

V is TRBV27 and J is TRBJ2-2; 7 bases are shared with TRBD1. Germline-derived CDR1 and CDR2 are MNHEY and SMNVEV (reference sequence). CDR3 length: 17 residues. After removal of 4 bases from V and 2 bases from J, the junction contained 10 bases not matched to a gene. The CDR3 region has the DNA TGTGCCAGCAGTTCCGACTCGGGGACAGCTAACACCGGGGAGCTGTTTTTT. This translates into CASSSDSGTANTGELFF.

This rearrangement joins TRBV18 to TRBJ1-6; TRBD1 is a possible D gene (5 bases). This CDR3 contains 13 residues. Looked up from germline, CDR1 is KGHSH and CDR2 is LQKENI. V lost 6 bases, J lost 8 bases, and 11 bases lay in between. CDR3 in amino acids: CASSPSRDSPLHF. The CDR3 region has the DNA TGTGCCAGCTCGCCCAGCAGGGATTCACCCCTCCACTTT.

The V and J genes are TRBV5-4 and TRBJ2-1; TRBD2 aligns across 7 bases. This CDR3 has 15 amino acids. Germline lookup yields CDR1 SGHNT and CDR2 YYREEE (reference sequence). V shed 2 bases, J shed 3 bases, and the junction held 5 bases outside the gene matches. The CDR3 spells CASSFAGALYNEQFF. CDR3 bases: TGTGCCAGCAGCTTCGCGGGAGCTCTCTACAATGAGCAGTTCTTC.

The chain combines TRBV5-6 with TRBJ2-7; the D gene is possibly TRBD1 (7 bases). V lost 4 bases and J 1 base, leaving 12 bases between the germline ends. Germline V gene sequence: CDR1 SGHDT, CDR2 YYEEEE. The CDR3 is made up of 14 amino acids. Written as DNA, the CDR3 is TGTGCCAGCAGCCAGGGGGGCCCATCCTACGAGCAGTACTTC. Translated: CASSQGGPSYEQYF.

V usage is TRBV5-6 and J usage is TRBJ2-7, with D perhaps matching TRBD1 (5 bases). This CDR3 region has 15 residues. Per the germline V gene, CDR1 is SGHDT and CDR2 is YYEEEE. V lost 4 bases and J 4 bases, leaving 18 bases between the germline ends. CDR3 sequence (DNA): TGTGCCAGCAGCCTCGAGGCGTCAGGGATTTACGAGCAGTACTTC. It translates to CASSLEASGIYEQYF.

The rearrangement links TRBV27 to TRBJ2-5, with D possibly being TRBD1 (6 bases). The germline V gene encodes CDR1 MNHEY and CDR2 SMNVEV (reference sequence). The CDR3 runs to 12 residues. Deletions cut 6 bases from V and 6 bases from J, with 11 bases between. CDR3 coding DNA: TGTGCCAGCAGAGGGCAGGGGAAGACCCAGTACTTC. Protein: CASRGQGKTQYF.

This rearrangement joins TRBV13 to TRBJ2-1; D is unresolved. The CDR3 totals 12 residues. CDR1 is PRHDT and CDR2 is FYEKMQ in the germline V gene (reference sequence). Trimming shortened V by 2 bases and J by 6 bases, and 5 bases separated the two germline ends. The CDR3 protein is CASSLYRNEQFF. The CDR3 bases are TGTGCCAGCAGCTTATATCGCAATGAGCAGTTCTTC.

This clone has only one observation. CDR3 residues: CATRGTGNTGELFF. CDR3 DNA: TGTGCCACCCGGGGGACAGGCAACACCGGGGAGCTGTTTTTT. The V call is TRBV28, the J call TRBJ2-2, with 8 bases matching TRBD1. In germline, CDR1 is MDHEN, CDR2 SYDVKM. This CDR3 is built from 14 residues. V shed 10 bases and J 2 bases; nucleotides not matched to a gene: 6.

The rearrangement uses TRBV2 and TRBJ1-2; a weak D match, TRBD1 (5 bases). Germline V lookup: CDR1 SNHLY, CDR2 FYNNEI. V was clipped by 8 bases and J by 4 bases, with 11 bases between them. CDR3 length equals 12 residues. CDR3 DNA: TGTGCCAGCGCCCAGGGCGTCTATGGCTACACCTTC. Protein product: CASAQGVYGYTF. Full variable domain (missing parts from reference TRBV2 and TRBJ1-2): EPEVTQTPSHQVTQMGQEVILRCVPISNHLYFYWYRQILGQKVEFLVSFYNNEISEKSEIFDDQFSVERPDGSNFTLKIRSTKLEDSAMYFCASAQGVYGYTFGSGTRLTVV.